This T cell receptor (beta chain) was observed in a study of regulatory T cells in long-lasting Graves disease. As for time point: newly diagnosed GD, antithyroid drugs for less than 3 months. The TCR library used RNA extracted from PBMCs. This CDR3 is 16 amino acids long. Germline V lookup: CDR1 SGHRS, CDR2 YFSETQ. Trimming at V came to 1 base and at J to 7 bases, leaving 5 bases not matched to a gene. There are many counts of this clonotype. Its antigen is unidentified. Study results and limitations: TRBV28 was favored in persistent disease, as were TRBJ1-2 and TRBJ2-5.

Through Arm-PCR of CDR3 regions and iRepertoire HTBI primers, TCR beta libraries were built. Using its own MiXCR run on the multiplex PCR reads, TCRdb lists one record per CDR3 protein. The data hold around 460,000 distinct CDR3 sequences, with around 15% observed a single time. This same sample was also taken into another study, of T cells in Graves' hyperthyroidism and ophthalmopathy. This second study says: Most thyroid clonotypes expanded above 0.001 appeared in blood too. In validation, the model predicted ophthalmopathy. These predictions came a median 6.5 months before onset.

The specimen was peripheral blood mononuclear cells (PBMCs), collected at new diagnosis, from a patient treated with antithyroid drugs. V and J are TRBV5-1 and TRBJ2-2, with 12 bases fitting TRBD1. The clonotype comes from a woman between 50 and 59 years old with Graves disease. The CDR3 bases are TGCGCCAGCAGCTTGCCGGGACAGGGGGCCCACGGGGAGCTGTTTTTT. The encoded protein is CASSLPGQGAHGELFF.